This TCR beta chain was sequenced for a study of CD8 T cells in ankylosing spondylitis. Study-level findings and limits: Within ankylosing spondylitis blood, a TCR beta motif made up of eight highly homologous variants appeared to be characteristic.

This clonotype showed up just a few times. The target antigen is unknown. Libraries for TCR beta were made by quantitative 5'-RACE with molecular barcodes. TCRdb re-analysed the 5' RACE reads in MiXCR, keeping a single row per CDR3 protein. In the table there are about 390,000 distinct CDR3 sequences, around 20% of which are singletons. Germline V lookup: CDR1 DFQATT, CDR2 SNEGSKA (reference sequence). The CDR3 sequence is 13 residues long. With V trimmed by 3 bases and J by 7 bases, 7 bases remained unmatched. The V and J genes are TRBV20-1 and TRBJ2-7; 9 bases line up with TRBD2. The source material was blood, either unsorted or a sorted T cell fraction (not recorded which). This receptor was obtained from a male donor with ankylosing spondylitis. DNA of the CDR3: TGCAGTGCTAGCCTAGCGGGAAAGGAAGAGCAGTACTTC. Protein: CSASLAGKEEQYF.